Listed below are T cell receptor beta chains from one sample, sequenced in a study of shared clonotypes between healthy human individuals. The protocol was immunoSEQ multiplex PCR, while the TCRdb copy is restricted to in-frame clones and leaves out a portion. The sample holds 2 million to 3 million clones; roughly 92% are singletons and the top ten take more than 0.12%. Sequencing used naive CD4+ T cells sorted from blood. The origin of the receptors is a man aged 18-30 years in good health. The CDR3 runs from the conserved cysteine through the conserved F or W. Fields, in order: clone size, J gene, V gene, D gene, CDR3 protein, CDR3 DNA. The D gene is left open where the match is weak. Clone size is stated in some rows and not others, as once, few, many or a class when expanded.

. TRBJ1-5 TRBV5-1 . CASSLKRGTGQPQHF TGCGCCAGCAGCTTGAAAAGAGGGACGGGACAGCCCCAGCATTTT
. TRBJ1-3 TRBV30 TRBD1 CAWRGTAGNTIYF TGTGCCTGGAGAGGGACAGCTGGAAACACCATATATTTT
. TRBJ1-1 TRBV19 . CASSFTGRGATEAFF TGTGCCAGTAGTTTCACAGGGAGAGGGGCCACTGAAGCTTTCTTT
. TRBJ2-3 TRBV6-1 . CASSELKAGNTQYF TGTGCCAGCAGTGAATTAAAGGCCGGGAATACGCAGTATTTT
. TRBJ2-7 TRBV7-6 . CASSSDRVGPSSLLYF TGTGCCAGCAGCTCGGACAGAGTAGGTCCGAGCAGCCTCTTGTACTTC
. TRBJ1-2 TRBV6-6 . CASSYRAEANYGYTF TGTGCCAGCAGTTACCGGGCGGAAGCAAACTATGGCTACACCTTC
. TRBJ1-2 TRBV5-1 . CASSLAGDYGYTF TGCGCCAGCAGCCTGGCCGGGGACTATGGCTACACCTTC
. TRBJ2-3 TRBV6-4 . CASSATVSYTDTQYF TGTGCCAGCAGTGCAACAGTTTCTTACACAGATACGCAGTATTTT
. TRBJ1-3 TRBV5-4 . CASSLVGRQGTGNTIYF TGTGCCAGCAGCTTGGTAGGGAGGCAGGGAACAGGAAACACCATATATTTT
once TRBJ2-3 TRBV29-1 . CSVETLGSTDTQYF TGCAGCGTTGAGACTCTAGGGAGCACAGATACGCAGTATTTT
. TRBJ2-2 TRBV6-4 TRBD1 CASRRQGTNTGELFF TGTGCCAGCAGGAGACAGGGGACGAACACCGGGGAGCTGTTTTTT
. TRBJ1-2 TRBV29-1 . CSVQEGYTF TGCAGCGTTCAGGAAGGCTACACCTTC
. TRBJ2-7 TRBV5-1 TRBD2 CASSFGRSTYEQYF TGCGCCAGCAGCTTCGGGAGGTCGACCTACGAGCAGTACTTC
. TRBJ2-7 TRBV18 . CASSPAGFEIHEQYF TGTGCCAGCTCACCGGCAGGGTTTGAAATCCACGAGCAGTACTTC
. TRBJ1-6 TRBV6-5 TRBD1 CASTAGTGYNSPLHF TGTGCCAGCACCGCAGGGACAGGGTATAATTCACCCCTCCACTTT
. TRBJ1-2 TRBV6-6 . CASVIRDPYGYTF TGTGCCAGCGTTATCAGGGATCCATATGGCTACACCTTC
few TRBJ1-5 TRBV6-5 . CASRQNQPQHF TGTGCCAGCAGACAAAATCAGCCCCAGCATTTT
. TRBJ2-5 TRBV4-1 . CASSRLAQETQYF TGCGCCAGCAGTCGTCTAGCCCAAGAGACCCAGTACTTC
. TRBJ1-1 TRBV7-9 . CASNHYSDTEAFF TGTGCCAGCAACCACTATTCGGACACTGAAGCTTTCTTT
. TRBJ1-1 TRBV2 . CASMREGLNTEAFF TGTGCCAGCATGAGAGAGGGTTTGAACACTGAAGCTTTCTTT
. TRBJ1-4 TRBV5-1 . CASSLAGNNEKLFF TGCGCCAGCAGCTTGGCCGGTAATAATGAAAAACTGTTTTTT